This TCR beta chain was recovered during a study of T cell responses to AZD1222 COVID-19 vaccine (TCRdb year 2021). For the wider study: AZD1222 recipients with second doses at about 4 weeks or about 12 weeks were pooled, because spike-specific TCR depth and breadth did not differ between schedules. A total of 233 trial participants underwent TCR sequencing, of whom about 210 received two doses of AZD1222 and around 26 received two doses of the MenACWY control vaccine. Trial participants were enrolled by age into subgroups of 18-55, 56-69 and 70-plus years, and about 150, 27 and 61 TCR-sequenced participants, respectively, were included in these subgroups. What the research found in general, with its limitations: The vaccine-associated CD4 TCRs covered the entire spike protein, and the dominant responses fell in regions 160-218 and 743-854. Reportedly, almost half of the unique spike-specific TCRs recognized epitopes lying outside the regions that are mutated in the B.1.351 and B.1.1.7 variants. After two AZD1222 doses, spike-specific TCR breadth and depth were significantly higher than at day 0 and than in MenACWY recipients. In the small 56-69-year group, the increase in depth fell short of significance, most likely because of low power. Only five or six AZD1222 recipients were SARS-CoV-2 seropositive at baseline, limiting conclusions about previously exposed vaccinees. Participants were mostly white British, with more females than males. The authors suggested clonal diversity may have been underestimated. Because no samples from the day 14 peak response were available, repertoires could be characterized only after the peak T cell response.

This specimen's time point label, per the study, means: baseline before first vaccination. Vaccinee samples were obtained from the UK trials COV001 and COV002, which included a single-blind randomized controlled phase 2/3 trial of AZD1222 (ChAdOx1 nCoV-19) in healthy adults. Trial participant PBMC samples were collected at day 0 and day 28 after the second dose for TCRbeta chain sequencing. Note on this clone: Its target antigen remains unknown. Within one base of it there is no much larger clone, and no base qualities were kept.

The CDR3 regions of human TCRbeta chains were analyzed by immunosequencing. On the study's bioinformatics: TCRs in the repertoires were compared against a reference library of SARS-CoV-2-specific TCRs that had been generated with the MIRA antigen-specificity platform. Breadth was defined as the fraction of unique TCRs that were SARS-CoV-2-associated. Depth was defined as the fraction of total T cells that were SARS-CoV-2-associated. Using the MIRA data, each spike-specific TCR was mapped to the spike region that the TCR reacts to and placed in a CD4 or CD8 class. Log10-transformed breadth and depth values were compared by one-way ANOVA with Sidak's multiple comparisons tests. Not all clones reach the TCRdb copy of this immuneACCESS table, which keeps in-frame sequences only. Checked studies attribute under half of the gap to unresolved V genes and leave the rest unexplained. Clone size and the V and J calls come from that table; the DNA yielded D and trimming. The sample includes 120,000 to 150,000 clones, with around 88% observed a single time. Of the sample, approximately 2.1% is held by the ten largest clones.

The clonotype originates from an adult in good health. Sequences were derived from peripheral blood, sampled on day 0 of AZD1222 vaccination.

In nucleotides, the sequence is TGTGCCAGCAGTTTCACTAGCTTTAGTGGAGATACGCAGTATTTT. This encodes CASSFTSFSGDTQYF. The sequence is built from TRBV27 and TRBJ2-3; TRBD2 is possibly the D segment (6 matching bases). Reading the germline V gene (reference sequence) gives CDR1 MNHEY and CDR2 SMNVEV. Deletion took 3 bases off V and 5 bases off J, with a span of 15 bases between the germline ends. Including cysteine and phenylalanine, the CDR3 has 15 amino acids. This entry keeps only the CDR3 DNA: 45 bases, framed from base 1.